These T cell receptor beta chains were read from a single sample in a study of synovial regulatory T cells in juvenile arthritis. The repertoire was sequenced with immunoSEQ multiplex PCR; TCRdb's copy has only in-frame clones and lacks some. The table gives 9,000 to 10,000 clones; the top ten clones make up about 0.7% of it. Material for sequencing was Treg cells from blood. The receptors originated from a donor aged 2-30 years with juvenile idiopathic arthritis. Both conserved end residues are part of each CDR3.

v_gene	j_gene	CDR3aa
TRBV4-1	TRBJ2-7	CAIPDRKTYEQYF
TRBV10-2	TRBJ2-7	CASSETSGPYEQYF
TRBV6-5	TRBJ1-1	CASSYRGNTEAFF
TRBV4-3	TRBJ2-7	CASSQELAGSSYEQYF
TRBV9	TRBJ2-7	CASSVGHSYEQYF
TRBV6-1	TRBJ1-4	CATPGQGREKLFF
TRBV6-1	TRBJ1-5	CASRWSSNQPQHF
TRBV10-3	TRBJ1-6	CAIRPSYNSPLHF
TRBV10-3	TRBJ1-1	CAISARTGPQQAFF
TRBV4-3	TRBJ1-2	CASSQVLEGYGYTF
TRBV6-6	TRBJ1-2	CASRDTGGVHYGYTF